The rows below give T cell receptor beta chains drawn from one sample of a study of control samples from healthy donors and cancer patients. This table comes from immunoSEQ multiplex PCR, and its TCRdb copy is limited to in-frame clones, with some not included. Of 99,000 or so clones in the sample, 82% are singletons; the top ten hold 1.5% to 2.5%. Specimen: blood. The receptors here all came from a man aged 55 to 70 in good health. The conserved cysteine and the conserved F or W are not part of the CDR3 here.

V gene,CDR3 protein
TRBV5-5,ASSRTGDSNQPQH
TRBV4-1,ASSPSPGATESYEQY
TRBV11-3,ASSLGPTGGNEQF
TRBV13,ASSTKRVETQY
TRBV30,AWTRGFSGNTIY
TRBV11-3,ASSSGLAGGEQF
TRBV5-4,ASSLGGQGGYNEQF
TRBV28,ASRGGASGSGTQY
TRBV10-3,AIARLRGTQY
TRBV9,ASSAGGGFETQY
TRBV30,ACKNRGSRSYEQY
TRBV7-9,ASSLGGRAYNEQF
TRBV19,ATQTGGANNSPLH
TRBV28,ALLDHGELF
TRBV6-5,ASSPGTALQETQY
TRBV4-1,ASSKKSGLWQSGQETQY
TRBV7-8,ASSPGRAPETQY
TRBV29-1,SVWALNSGQY
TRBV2,ATKGTGPGEQY
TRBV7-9,ASSVVDGPLGGYT
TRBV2,ASSADSKGFEQY
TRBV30,AWSLGLFRATNEKLF
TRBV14,ASSQAKTGGSGELF
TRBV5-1,ASSLVLGTYEQY
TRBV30,AWSVTGTGVARGEKLF
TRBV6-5,ASSYGRDTEAF
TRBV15,ATHQSWANTEAF
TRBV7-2,ASSLGGRHDEQY
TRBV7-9,ASSLSRHEQY
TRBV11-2,ASSAGLAGSQETQY
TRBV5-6,ASSPHPTDTQY
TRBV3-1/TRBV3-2,ASSPRQGGGVGIQY
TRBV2,ASQRTVDNEKLF
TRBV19,ASGGITNTEAF
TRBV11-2,ASSYGSRETQY
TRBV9,ASSLGRLAGAYNEQF
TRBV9,ASSVQGDLGTDTQY
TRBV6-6,ASSYSMQGSNYGYT
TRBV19,ASSIKGAGEQETQY
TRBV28,ASSLVGAGDTQY
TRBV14,ASGRHLREQY
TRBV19,ASSLVGGASNQPQH
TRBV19,ASSGGTNYGYT
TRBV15,ATSRDRVAGGREQF
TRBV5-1,ASSLAQETQY